A single T cell receptor (beta chain) is shown here with its context. It lacks a known antigen. Within one base of it there is no much larger clone, and no base qualities were kept. The sample belongs to a study of T cell responses to AZD1222 COVID-19 vaccine (dated by TCRdb to the early 2020s). Turning to the overall study: TCR sequencing covered some 240 trial participants: 207 given two doses of AZD1222 and some 25 given two doses of MenACWY control vaccine. Trial participants were enrolled into age subgroups of 18-55, 56-69 and 70-plus years, which contained roughly 150, 30 and 60 TCR-sequenced participants, respectively. Overall study results and their limits: Conclusions about previously exposed vaccinees were limited because only six or seven AZD1222 recipients were SARS-CoV-2 seropositive at baseline. Vaccine-associated CD4 TCRs spanned the whole spike protein, with dominant responses in regions 160-218 and 743-854. In the small 56-69-year group, the increase in depth fell short of significance, most likely because of low power. After two AZD1222 doses, spike-specific TCR breadth and depth were significantly higher than at day 0 and than in MenACWY recipients. Nearly half of unique spike-specific TCRs reportedly recognized epitopes outside regions mutated in the B.1.351 and B.1.1.7 variants. Because no day 14 peak-response samples were available, repertoires were characterized only after the peak T cell response. Participants were mostly white British, with more females than males. The authors suggested clonal diversity may have been underestimated.

The time point label of this sample denotes: about 28 days (+/-7) after the second vaccine dose. AZD1222 recipients with second doses at about 4 weeks or about 12 weeks were pooled, because spike-specific TCR depth and breadth did not differ between schedules. The vaccinee samples were drawn from two UK trials, COV001 and COV002, one of which was a single-blind randomized controlled phase 2/3 trial testing AZD1222 (ChAdOx1 nCoV-19) in healthy adults. Trial participant PBMC samples were collected at day 0 and day 28 after the second dose for TCRbeta chain sequencing. The CDR1 and CDR2 encoded by the germline V gene are MDHEN and SYDVKM. Including cysteine and phenylalanine, the CDR3 has 15 amino acids. Kept here is only the CDR3 DNA, which spans 45 bases and is read in frame from base 1. Trimming costs V 6 bases and J 0 bases, and their ends lie 12 bases apart. The CDR3 regions of human TCRbeta chains were subjected to immunosequencing. On the authors' methods: Repertoire TCRs were matched against a reference library of SARS-CoV-2-specific TCRs generated with the MIRA antigen-specificity platform. Breadth meant the fraction of unique TCRs that were SARS-CoV-2-associated, whereas depth meant the fraction of total T cells that were SARS-CoV-2-associated. Using the MIRA data, every spike-specific TCR was mapped to the spike region that the TCR reacted to and assigned to either a CD4 or a CD8 class. Log10-transformed breadth and depth values were compared by one-way ANOVA with Sidak's multiple comparisons tests. Sourced from immuneACCESS, this table was stored by TCRdb with only in-frame sequences that have V and J called. A share of the clones is absent; for the studies checked, an unresolved V gene accounts for under half, and the remainder has no known explanation. That table is the source of V, J and clone size, and D and trimming were worked out from the DNA. The sample table contains about 150,000 clones; only one count was recorded for 80% to 95% of them. Jointly, the top ten make up roughly 6.2% of the sample.

The sequenced sample was peripheral blood, obtained 28 days after the second AZD1222 dose. The chain links TRBV28 with TRBJ1-3, with an unclear D gene assignment. The sequence came from an adult who received the AZD1222 COVID-19 vaccine. The CDR3 region reads CASSQLDRSGNTIYF. The DNA reads TGTGCCAGCAGCCAACTGGACCGCTCTGGAAACACCATATATTTT.